This entry lists 23 T cell receptor beta chains sequenced from one sample in a study of T cell responses to AZD1222 COVID-19 vaccine. Method: immunoSEQ multiplex PCR; TCRdb's copy keeps in-frame clones and lacks some. This table holds over 150,000 clones, 80% to 90% found once. This sample comprised peripheral blood, obtained on day 0 of MenACWY control vaccination. These receptors came from an adult in good health.

This clone was recorded only once. The chain is built from TRBV27 and TRBJ1-4, with a possible D match to TRBD1 (5 bases). This CDR3 contains 14 residues. The germline V gene has CDR1 MNHEY and CDR2 SMNVEV (reference sequence). V dropped 3 bases and J dropped 8 bases, with 13 bases sitting between them. CDR3 amino acids: CASSLTRGGEKLFF. The CDR3 DNA follows: TGTGCCAGCAGTTTGACCCGGGGGGGGGAAAAACTGTTTTTT.

This chain links TRBV10-1 with TRBJ1-1, with 8 positions matching TRBD1. J was trimmed by 4 bases and V by 5 bases; bases with no gene match: 6. The V gene's germline CDR1 is WNHNN and CDR2 SYGVQD (reference sequence). The CDR3 loop spans 14 amino acids. CDR3 in amino acids: CASSRGQGGTEAFF. The CDR3 coding sequence is TGCGCCAGCAGTCGCGGACAGGGAGGCACTGAAGCTTTCTTT.

The chain carries TRBV6-5 and TRBJ2-3; weak D call: TRBD2 (7 bases). The CDR3 has 15 amino acids. CDR1 is MNHEY, CDR2 SVGAGI, per germline. Trimming took 6 bases from V and 2 from J, leaving 15 bases between them. CDR3 residues: CASRRGRAATDTQYF. In nucleotides, the CDR3 is TGTGCCAGCAGGAGGGGGAGGGCCGCCACAGATACGCAGTATTTT.

The chain has TRBV6-5 and TRBJ2-7, with TRBD1 matching 7 bases. Per germline, CDR1 MNHEY and CDR2 SVGAGI. The CDR3 is 14 residues long. The V segment lost 9 bases and the J segment 5 bases; nucleotides outside the gene matches: 13. The CDR3 region has the DNA TGTGCCAGTCAAAAATTCAGGGGGACGGACGAGCAGTACGTC. The encoded protein is CASQKFRGTDEQYV.

The chain employs TRBV29-1 and TRBJ1-1; D is ambiguous. Per the germline V gene, CDR1 is SQVTM and CDR2 is ANQGSEA. This CDR3 region has 10 residues. V dropped 7 bases and J dropped 0 bases, with 3 bases sitting between them. The CDR3: CSAVNTEAFF. Here the CDR3 DNA reads TGCAGCGCCGTGAACACTGAAGCTTTCTTT.

The chain combines TRBV7-6 with TRBJ2-3, with D possibly matching TRBD2 (5 bases). V shed 2 bases and J shed 5 bases, with 8 bases lying between them. This CDR3 has 13 amino acids. CDR1 and CDR2 (germline): SGHVS, FNYEAQ. The CDR3 is CASSLNEGDTQYF. CDR3 nucleotide sequence: TGTGCCAGCAGCTTAAATGAGGGAGATACGCAGTATTTT.

This clone was detected once. The chain joins TRBV28 to TRBJ1-5; the match to TRBD1 covers 7 bases. The CDR3 has 15 amino acids. J gave up 2 bases and V 4 bases, and 5 bases lay outside the gene matches. Germline V gene data show CDR1 as MDHEN and CDR2 as SYDVKM. Here the CDR3 reads CASSYEGAGNQPQHF. In nucleotides, the CDR3 is TGTGCCAGCAGTTACGAGGGGGCTGGCAATCAGCCCCAGCATTTT. The full variable domain, with the rest looked up from reference TRBV28 and TRBJ1-5, is DVKVTQSSRYLVKRTGEKVFLECVQDMDHENMFWYRQDPGLGLRLIYFSYDVKMKEKGDIPEGYSVSREKKERFSLILESASTNQTSMYLCASSYEGAGNQPQHFGDGTRLSIL.

The rearrangement joins TRBV3-1 (or the pseudogene TRBV3-2) to TRBJ1-2; D might be TRBD1 (6 bases). Trimming cost V 3 bases and J 8 bases, with 10 bases left between them. The V gene's germline CDR1 is LGHDT and CDR2 YNNKEL (reference sequence). The CDR3 has 12 residues. CDR3 sequence (DNA): TGTGCCAGCAGCCAGGGGGCTCGAGGCTACACCTTC. Translating it yields CASSQGARGYTF.

The chain links TRBV14 to TRBJ2-2; D call uncertain. The CDR3 has 16 residues. In germline, CDR1 is SGHDN, CDR2 FVKESK. Trimming pared 4 bases from V and 6 bases from J, leaving 18 bases between. The CDR3 DNA follows: TGTGCCAGCAGCCCCATTGGTAAGGCCGGAGCCGGGGAGCTGTTTTTT. Protein: CASSPIGKAGAGELFF.

The V call is TRBV28, the J call TRBJ1-1; D might be TRBD1 (5 bases). Germline V lookup: CDR1 MDHEN, CDR2 SYDVKM. Between the trimmed V and J ends, which lost 4 bases and 0 bases, there was a span of 9 bases. The CDR3 runs 14 residues. The CDR3 sequence is CASSSGAMNTEAFF. DNA of the CDR3: TGTGCCAGCAGTTCTGGGGCGATGAACACTGAAGCTTTCTTT.

The J gene is TRBJ2-7, the V gene TRBV21-1; the table assigns TRBD1, which was not confirmed against the DNA. TRBV21-1 is designated a pseudogene. CDR3 length: 17 amino acids. As DNA, the CDR3 is TGTGCCAGCAGCCTCAGCGGGTGGCAGGGGGAAACCTACGAGCAGTACTTC. Translation: CASSLSGWQGETYEQYF.

The chain is built from TRBV9 and TRBJ2-7; D is undetermined. The CDR3 spans 12 residues. The V and J ends lost 9 bases and 0 bases respectively, with 10 bases between them. The V gene's germline CDR1 is SGDLS and CDR2 YYNGEE. CDR3 amino acids: CANRDPSYEQYF. The DNA for the CDR3 is TGTGCCAACCGAGATCCCTCCTACGAGCAGTACTTC.

V and J are TRBV7-2 and TRBJ1-1; D ambiguous. The V end was cut by 5 bases, the J end by 4 bases, with 11 bases between. Per germline, CDR1 SGHTA and CDR2 FQGNSA. CDR3 length equals 13 residues. In DNA, the CDR3 is TGTGCCAGCAGCCCAGTGTCGGGCACTGAAGCTTTCTTT. Translating gives CASSPVSGTEAFF.

V gene TRBV18 combines with J gene TRBJ2-5, with 7 bases matching TRBD2. With 5 bases clipped from V and 5 bases from J, the junction kept 11 bases outside the gene matches. Germline CDR1 and CDR2: KGHSH and LQKENI. This CDR3 has 15 residues. Here the CDR3 DNA reads TGTGCCAGCTCAAGGACTAGAGGGTTAGCGGAGACCCAGTACTTC. Protein sequence: CASSRTRGLAETQYF.

The gene calls are TRBV2 and TRBJ2-3; tentative D call: TRBD2 (5 bases). Germline CDR1 is SNHLY and CDR2 is FYNNEI. Between the trimmed V and J ends, which lost 6 bases and 3 bases, there was a span of 7 bases. The CDR3 contains 12 residues. CDR3 region: CASRRETDTQYF. Written as DNA, the CDR3 is TGTGCCAGCAGGAGGGAGACAGATACGCAGTATTTT.

This chain joins TRBV3-1 (or the pseudogene TRBV3-2) and TRBJ1-1, with D possibly matching TRBD1 (5 bases). CDR1 and CDR2 (germline): LGHDT, YNNKEL (reference sequence). Trimming removed 4 bases from V and 6 bases from J, with 27 bases in between. The CDR3 loop spans 18 amino acids. CDR3 amino acids: CASSRENEDRFRGAEAFF. The CDR3 DNA reads as TGTGCCAGCAGCCGCGAAAACGAAGACCGCTTTCGGGGCGCTGAAGCTTTCTTT.

The CDR3 sequence: CASSQGTGTEKLFF. In DNA, the CDR3 is TGTGCCAGCAGCCAGGGGACAGGGACCGAAAAACTGTTTTTT. The chain combines TRBV4-2 with TRBJ1-4, with 9 bases matching TRBD1. Trimming cost V 3 bases and J 8 bases; bases outside gene matches: 4. The V gene's germline CDR1 is LGHNA and CDR2 YNFKEQ. This CDR3 is 14 amino acids long.

This chain links TRBV27 with TRBJ2-7; D unresolved. Between the trimmed V and J ends, which lost 0 bases and 3 bases, there was a span of 9 bases. Germline V gives CDR1 MNHEY, CDR2 SMNVEV (reference sequence). This CDR3 is built from 14 residues. The CDR3 spells CASSLSWDYYEQYF. The CDR3 DNA follows: TGTGCCAGCAGTTTATCTTGGGATTACTACGAGCAGTACTTC.

The chain is built from TRBV15 and TRBJ2-2; TRBD2 might be the D (6 bases). V lost 8 bases to trimming and J lost 6 bases, with 10 bases between them. The CDR3 covers 12 residues. CDR1 is LNHNV, CDR2 YYDKDF, per germline (reference sequence). The CDR3 DNA reads as TGTGCCACCTCTAGCGTCCCCGGGGAGCTGTTTTTT. Protein: CATSSVPGELFF.

The chain couples TRBV30 to TRBJ1-2; TRBD1 matches at 8 bases. Germline values: CDR1 GTSNPN, CDR2 SVGIG (reference sequence). The CDR3 extends over 12 amino acids. V shed 5 bases and J 5 bases; nucleotides not matched to a gene: 4. DNA of the CDR3: TGTGCCTGGGTCCGGACAGGGTATGGCTACACCTTC. The encoded protein is CAWVRTGYGYTF.

The chain combines TRBV5-1 with TRBJ2-3; maybe TRBD2 (5 bases). This CDR3 region has 14 residues. The ends were cut back, 1 base at V and 2 bases at J, with 8 bases in the middle. Germline V CDR1 and CDR2: SGHRS, YFSETQ. The CDR3, as DNA: TGCGCCAGCAGCTTGCGGGGTTCCACAGATACGCAGTATTTT. It yields the protein CASSLRGSTDTQYF.

The rearrangement joins TRBV10-1 to TRBJ2-3, with 8 nucleotides matching TRBD1. Germline-derived CDR1 and CDR2 are WNHNN and SYGVQD (reference sequence). There are 16 residues in the CDR3. With V trimmed by 4 bases and J by 3 bases, 9 bases remained unmatched. CDR3 sequence (DNA): TGCGCCAGCAGTGGTCCCCGGACAGGGCGGACAGATACGCAGTATTTT. It encodes CASSGPRTGRTDTQYF.

This chain joins TRBV18 and TRBJ2-7; 7 nucleotides align to TRBD1. V dropped 3 bases and J dropped 6; count of bases not matched to a gene: 14. The CDR3 is 16 amino acids. The V gene's germline CDR1 is KGHSH and CDR2 LQKENI. In nucleotides, the CDR3 is TGTGCCAGCTCACCGACACGACAGGGCACACACGGCGAGCAGTACTTC. Amino acids: CASSPTRQGTHGEQYF.